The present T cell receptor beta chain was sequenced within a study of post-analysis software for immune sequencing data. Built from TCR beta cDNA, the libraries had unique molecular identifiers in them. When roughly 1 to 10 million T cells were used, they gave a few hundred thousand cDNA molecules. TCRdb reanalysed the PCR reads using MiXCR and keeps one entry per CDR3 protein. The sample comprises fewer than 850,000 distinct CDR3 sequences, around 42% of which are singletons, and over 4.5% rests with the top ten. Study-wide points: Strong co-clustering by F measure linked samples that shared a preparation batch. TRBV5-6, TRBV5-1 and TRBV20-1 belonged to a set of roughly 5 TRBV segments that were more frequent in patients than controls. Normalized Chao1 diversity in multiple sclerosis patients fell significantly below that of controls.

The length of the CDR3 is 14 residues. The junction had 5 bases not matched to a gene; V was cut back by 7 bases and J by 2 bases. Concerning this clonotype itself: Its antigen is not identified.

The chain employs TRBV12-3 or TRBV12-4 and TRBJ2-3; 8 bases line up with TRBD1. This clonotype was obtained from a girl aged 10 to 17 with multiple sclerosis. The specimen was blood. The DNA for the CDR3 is TGTGCCAGCACTTGGACAGGGCTCACAGATACGCAGTATTTT. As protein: CASTWTGLTDTQYF.